These T cell receptor beta chains were read from a single sample in a study of T cells in Graves' hyperthyroidism and ophthalmopathy. TCRdb redid the calling of the multiplex PCR reads with MiXCR, one entry per CDR3 protein. Of hundreds of thousands of distinct CDR3 sequences listed, approximately 21% are singletons. The sample taken for sequencing was blood. These TCRs come from a man aged 30 to 39 with Graves' ophthalmopathy. CDR3s include the opening cysteine and the closing phenylalanine or tryptophan. A D gene is named only where the DNA matches it firmly. Rows may omit the clone size; those that give it use once, few, many or a size class.

v_call: TRBV19
d_call: TRBD1
j_call: TRBJ2-7
clone_size: NA
cdr3_nt: TGTGCCAGTAGCCAAGGGGGCGACGTCTCCTACGAGCAGTACTTC
cdr3_aa: CASSQGGDVSYEQYF

v_call: TRBV11-2
d_call: NA
j_call: TRBJ1-3
clone_size: many
cdr3_nt: TGTGCCAGCAGCTTAGTACGGGGAACTGGAAACACCATATATTTT
cdr3_aa: CASSLVRGTGNTIYF

v_call: TRBV7-3
d_call: NA
j_call: TRBJ1-1
clone_size: few
cdr3_nt: TGTGCCAGCAGCGACGGACAGAACACTGAAGCTTTCTTT
cdr3_aa: CASSDGQNTEAFF

v_call: TRBV28
d_call: NA
j_call: TRBJ2-1
clone_size: NA
cdr3_nt: TGTGCCAGCAGTCCCACATTTGGAGTCGGGCAGTTCTTC
cdr3_aa: CASSPTFGVGQFF

v_call: TRBV2
d_call: NA
j_call: TRBJ1-5
clone_size: many
cdr3_nt: TGTGCCAGCACGAGGCGGAATAGCAATCAGCCCCAGCATTTT
cdr3_aa: CASTRRNSNQPQHF

v_call: TRBV12-3/TRBV12-4
d_call: NA
j_call: TRBJ1-3
clone_size: NA
cdr3_nt: TGTGCCAGCAGTTTAAAGGGAGACACCATATATTTT
cdr3_aa: CASSLKGDTIYF

v_call: TRBV5-1
d_call: NA
j_call: TRBJ2-5
clone_size: NA
cdr3_nt: TGCGCCAGCAGCGTTTCCGGGTCGGAGACCCAGTACTTC
cdr3_aa: CASSVSGSETQYF

v_call: TRBV28
d_call: TRBD1
j_call: TRBJ2-6
clone_size: NA
cdr3_nt: TGTGCCAGTACCTTCCAGACAGGGAACCCTTCTGGGGCCAACGTCCTGACTTTC
cdr3_aa: CASTFQTGNPSGANVLTF

v_call: TRBV18
d_call: NA
j_call: TRBJ1-5
clone_size: many
cdr3_nt: TGTGCCAGCTCACAGGGCAATCAGCCCCAGCATTTT
cdr3_aa: CASSQGNQPQHF

v_call: TRBV27
d_call: NA
j_call: TRBJ2-7
clone_size: NA
cdr3_nt: TGTGCCAGCAGTTTAAAGAGGGCCTACGAGCAGTACTTC
cdr3_aa: CASSLKRAYEQYF

v_call: TRBV19
d_call: NA
j_call: TRBJ1-5
clone_size: few
cdr3_nt: TGTGCCAGTAAAGTTGCTCAGTTAAATCAGCCCCAGCATTTT
cdr3_aa: CASKVAQLNQPQHF

v_call: TRBV15
d_call: NA
j_call: TRBJ1-1
clone_size: NA
cdr3_nt: TGTGCCACCAGCAGAGAGACGACGGGGAACACTGAAGCTTTCTTT
cdr3_aa: CATSRETTGNTEAFF

v_call: TRBV3-1
d_call: NA
j_call: TRBJ1-5
clone_size: NA
cdr3_nt: TGTGCCAGCAGCCCCCGGTTCGACGGGGGGGTTAGCAATCAGCCCCAGCATTTT
cdr3_aa: CASSPRFDGGVSNQPQHF

v_call: TRBV3-1
d_call: TRBD1
j_call: TRBJ2-2
clone_size: few
cdr3_nt: TGTGCCAGCAGCCAAGTCTCGTCACAGGGGTTTAACACCGGGGAGCTGTTTTTT
cdr3_aa: CASSQVSSQGFNTGELFF

v_call: TRBV20-1
d_call: TRBD2
j_call: TRBJ2-1
clone_size: many
cdr3_nt: TGCAGTGCGGCGGCGGGAGGATATGAGCAGTTCTTC
cdr3_aa: CSAAAGGYEQFF

v_call: TRBV28
d_call: TRBD1
j_call: TRBJ2-7
clone_size: NA
cdr3_nt: TGTGCCAGCAGCCATGGGACAGGGCTATACGAGCAGTACTTC
cdr3_aa: CASSHGTGLYEQYF

v_call: TRBV9
d_call: NA
j_call: TRBJ2-3
clone_size: few
cdr3_nt: TGTGCCAGCAGCCCTCTTGGACGGGAGCCGGTAGATACGCAGTATTTT
cdr3_aa: CASSPLGREPVDTQYF

v_call: TRBV28
d_call: NA
j_call: TRBJ2-3
clone_size: NA
cdr3_nt: TGTGCCAGCAGTTTGGGAAACACAGATACGCAGTATTTT
cdr3_aa: CASSLGNTDTQYF

v_call: TRBV20-1
d_call: TRBD2
j_call: TRBJ2-3
clone_size: NA
cdr3_nt: TGCAGTGCTGGGACTAGCGGGACAGATACGCAGTATTTT
cdr3_aa: CSAGTSGTDTQYF

v_call: TRBV7-9
d_call: NA
j_call: TRBJ1-1
clone_size: few
cdr3_nt: TGTGCCAGCAGCCCGACGAGACAGCTGAACACTGAAGCTTTCTTT
cdr3_aa: CASSPTRQLNTEAFF

v_call: TRBV28
d_call: TRBD1
j_call: TRBJ1-2
clone_size: many
cdr3_nt: TGTGCCAGCAGAATAGGACAGGAGGGGGATGGCTACACCTTC
cdr3_aa: CASRIGQEGDGYTF

v_call: TRBV12-3/TRBV12-4
d_call: NA
j_call: TRBJ1-2
clone_size: many
cdr3_nt: TGTGCCAGCAGTTTTGGGAGCGGGGGCGGTGGCTACACCTTC
cdr3_aa: CASSFGSGGGGYTF